One TCR beta chain is described in this entry. The entry originates in a study of blood T cell repertoires in COVID-19. Study details: The analysed material was cDNA or gDNA that came from T cells, B-cell-depleted T cells, or PBMCs.

Profiling relied on immunoSEQ multiplex PCR, and the TCRdb table lists in-frame clones only, not all of them. The sample yields some 410,000 clones, over 75% seen once. This CDR3 comprises 16 residues. The J gene is TRBJ1-1, the V gene TRBV21-1; the D call in the table, TRBD1, was not verified against the DNA. TRBV21-1 is tagged as a pseudogene. Specimen: PBMCs or T cells enriched from blood (not recorded which). The sequence derives from a woman aged 25-40 years with acute COVID-19. The CDR3 DNA reads TGTGCCAGCAGGGTCTCAGGGTTTTCGAGGAACACTGAAGCTTTCTTT. This sequence encodes CASRVSGFSRNTEAFF.